This T cell receptor (beta chain) appears in the sequencing data of a study of regulatory T cells in long-lasting Graves disease. Germline CDR1 is SEHNR and CDR2 is FQNEAQ (reference sequence). The ends were cut back, 5 bases at V and 0 bases at J, with 2 bases in the middle. The CDR3 length is 11 residues. This clonotype showed up many times. Time point given: newly diagnosed GD, antithyroid drugs for less than 3 months. The TCR library was made from RNA that had been extracted from PBMCs in TRIzol. HTBI primers from iRepertoire and Arm-PCR of CDR3 regions yielded the TCR beta libraries. TCRdb analysed the multiplex PCR reads with MiXCR anew, one entry per CDR3 protein. The table shows roughly 260,000 distinct CDR3 sequences, with around a sixth occurring only once. These data also formed part of another study, on T cells in Graves' hyperthyroidism and ophthalmopathy.

The TCR comes from a woman between 25 and 40 years old with Graves disease. The V gene is TRBV7-9, the J gene TRBJ2-7, with D unresolved. The material was peripheral blood mononuclear cells (PBMCs), obtained at new diagnosis, from a patient treated with antithyroid drugs. The CDR3 is CASSLSYEQYF. In DNA, the CDR3 is TGTGCCAGCAGCCTCTCCTACGAGCAGTACTTC. Full variable domain (outside the CDR3, taken from reference TRBV7-9 and TRBJ2-7): DTGVSQNPRHKITKRGQNVTFRCDPISEHNRLYWYRQTLGQGPEFLTYFQNEAQLEKSRLLSDRFSAERPKGSFSTLEIQRTEQGDSAMYLCASSLSYEQYFGPGTRLTVT.